The 32 T cell receptor beta chains presented below share a single source sample, sequenced in a study of blood T cell repertoires in COVID-19. Assay: immunoSEQ multiplex PCR; the TCRdb copy retains only in-frame clones and omits some. The sample yields about 28,000 clones, over 75% seen once. The specimen sequenced was peripheral blood. The origin of the receptors is a human donor in a cohort sampled during active COVID-19.

This clone was found once. V gene TRBV29-1 combines with J gene TRBJ2-5; 7 nucleotides match TRBD2. There are 14 residues in the CDR3. Germline trimming cut 2 bases from V and 0 bases from J; bases unmatched to any gene: 3. The germline CDR1 and CDR2 sequences are SQVTM and ANQGSEA. The CDR3 is CSVEWAGDQETQYF. In DNA form, the CDR3 reads TGCAGCGTTGAATGGGCGGGGGACCAAGAGACCCAGTACTTC.

V is TRBV6-5 and J is TRBJ2-7, with 8 bases fitting TRBD1. Germline values: CDR1 MNHEY, CDR2 SVGAGI. After removal of 4 bases from V and 2 bases from J, the junction contained 4 bases not matched to a gene. The CDR3 contains 14 residues. The DNA for the CDR3 is TGTGCCAGCAGTTCGCACAGGGGGACCTACGAGCAGTACTTC. This gives the protein CASSSHRGTYEQYF.

In nucleotides, the CDR3 is TGTGCCAGCAGTTTTAGGGGATCTAATCAGCCCCAGCATTTT. Protein product: CASSFRGSNQPQHF. The rearrangement joins TRBV28 to TRBJ1-5, with D possibly matching TRBD1 (5 bases). Trimming took 3 bases from V and 4 from J, leaving 10 bases between them. Per the germline V gene, CDR1 is MDHEN and CDR2 is SYDVKM. This CDR3 has 14 residues.

The V and J genes are TRBV11-1 and TRBJ1-1; 8 positions agree with TRBD1. Trimming removed 5 bases from V and 5 bases from J; junction bases left unmatched: 7. From germline, CDR1 is SGHAT and CDR2 FQDESV (reference sequence). CDR3 length: 14 amino acids. CDR3 sequence reads: CASSPKDRVTEAFF. For the CDR3, the DNA is TGTGCCAGCAGCCCCAAGGACAGGGTGACTGAAGCTTTCTTT.

Concerning this clone itself: Other DNA sequences of this sample code for an identical CDR3. This chain connects TRBV6-5 to TRBJ1-2; 11 nucleotides line up with TRBD1. The trim removed 0 bases at V and 7 bases at J, leaving 1 base unmatched. The CDR3 consists of 14 residues. The germline gives CDR1 MNHEY, CDR2 SVGAGI. The CDR3 DNA sequence: TGTGCCAGCAGTTACTCTGGACAGGGGGCTGGCTACACCTTC. It encodes CASSYSGQGAGYTF.

The rearrangement joins TRBV4-2 to TRBJ1-6; 9 positions match TRBD1. The CDR3 totals 19 residues. V dropped 3 bases and J dropped 5; count of bases not matched to a gene: 14. Germline V gives CDR1 LGHNA, CDR2 YNFKEQ. In DNA, the CDR3 is TGTGCCAGCAGCCAGGCCTTGGGGACAGGGCTAGGCGATAATTCACCCCTCCACTTT. Amino acids: CASSQALGTGLGDNSPLHF.

The gene calls are TRBV5-6 and TRBJ2-2, with a possible D match to TRBD1 (5 bases). The V and J ends lost 4 bases and 2 bases respectively, with 9 bases between them. CDR1 and CDR2 from the germline V gene are SGHDT and YYEEEE. The CDR3 is made up of 14 amino acids. CDR3 amino acids: CASSRTRNTGELFF. CDR3 nucleotide sequence: TGTGCCAGCAGCAGGACAAGAAACACCGGGGAGCTGTTTTTT.

The chain employs TRBV27 and TRBJ2-3; no clear D gene. Trimming took 6 bases from V and 3 from J, leaving 13 bases between them. From germline, CDR1 is MNHEY and CDR2 SMNVEV (reference sequence). This CDR3 comprises 14 residues. The CDR3 nucleotides read TGTGCCAGCAGCCCGGGTTGGCCAACAGATACGCAGTATTTT. Its translation: CASSPGWPTDTQYF.

The rearrangement links TRBV4-3 to TRBJ2-7, with a weak D call TRBD1 (5 bases). Germline lookup yields CDR1 LGHNA and CDR2 YSLEER. V lost 6 bases to trimming and J lost 1 base, with 16 bases between them. This CDR3 comprises 15 residues. The CDR3 protein is CASSPDPQVSYEQYF. CDR3 coding DNA: TGCGCCAGCAGTCCCGATCCACAGGTTTCCTACGAGCAGTACTTC.

The rearrangement joins TRBV28 to TRBJ1-2; 8 nucleotides align to TRBD1. This CDR3 region has 15 residues. Per the germline V gene, CDR1 is MDHEN and CDR2 is SYDVKM. V lost 5 bases to trimming and J lost 5 bases; unmatched junction nucleotides: 10. The CDR3 nucleotides are TGTGCCAGCAGTGAACCGGGACAGGCCCTTTATGGCTACACCTTC. This sequence encodes CASSEPGQALYGYTF.

The chain couples TRBV7-9 to TRBJ1-2, with D tentatively TRBD1 (5 bases). This CDR3 contains 14 residues. With 8 bases removed from V and 4 bases from J, the gap between germline ends came to 17 bases. CDR1 SEHNR and CDR2 FQNEAQ come from the germline V gene (reference sequence). This CDR3 is CASASSGRTYGYTF. The CDR3 region has the DNA TGTGCCAGCGCGAGCTCAGGGCGGACCTATGGCTACACCTTC.

The rearrangement links TRBV9 to TRBJ2-1; D might be TRBD2 (7 bases). Germline loops: CDR1 SGDLS, CDR2 YYNGEE. This CDR3 is built from 15 residues. V dropped 4 bases and J dropped 7 bases, with 18 bases sitting between them. CDR3 in amino acids: CASSSRGARGNEQFF. In nucleotides, the CDR3 is TGTGCCAGCAGCTCTCGGGGGGCGAGGGGAAATGAGCAGTTCTTC.

In this sample, this clone turned up once. The chain combines TRBV4-2 with TRBJ2-5; 7 bases are shared with TRBD2. V shed 1 base and J 2 bases; nucleotides not matched to a gene: 7. The CDR3 covers 16 residues. CDR1 LGHNA and CDR2 YNFKEQ come from the germline V gene. The CDR3 here is CASSQGRGAGQETQYF. The CDR3 DNA is TGTGCCAGCAGCCAAGGTCGGGGAGCGGGGCAAGAGACCCAGTACTTC.

The chain carries TRBV6-2 or TRBV6-3 and TRBJ1-1; tentative D call: TRBD1 (6 bases). The CDR3 consists of 14 residues. CDR1 is MNHEY and CDR2 is SVGEGT in the germline V gene. With 2 bases removed from V and 1 base from J, the gap between germline ends came to 8 bases. The CDR3 region has the DNA TGTGCCAGCAGTTACCAGGGGACGAACACTGAAGCTTTCTTT. Translation: CASSYQGTNTEAFF.

The chain has TRBV28 and TRBJ1-5; 8 nucleotides agree with TRBD1. The CDR3 extends over 15 amino acids. V lost 6 bases to trimming and J lost 0 bases; unmatched junction nucleotides: 4. Germline V gene lookup returns CDR1 MDHEN and CDR2 SYDVKM. CDR3 amino acids: CASSRTGTSNQPQHF. The DNA for the CDR3 is TGTGCCAGCAGCAGGACAGGGACTAGCAATCAGCCCCAGCATTTT.

This clone has a single count. V is TRBV12-3 or TRBV12-4 and J is TRBJ1-5; 10 bases are a match to TRBD1. CDR3 length equals 12 residues. Trimming removed 6 bases from V and 7 bases from J; junction bases left unmatched: 0. DNA for the CDR3: TGTGCCAGCAGGGACAGGGGGCAGCCCCAGCATTTT. Translation: CASRDRGQPQHF.

The chain uses TRBV7-9 and TRBJ2-7, with D possibly being TRBD1 (5 bases). Germline assignment: CDR1 SEHNR and CDR2 FQNEAQ (reference sequence). Trimming shortened V by 4 bases and J by 9 bases, and 19 bases separated the two germline ends. This CDR3 has 14 amino acids. The CDR3 DNA reads TGTGCCAGCAGCTCCCGAGAACAGGTGGAGTTGCAGTACTTC. As protein: CASSSREQVELQYF. Supplemented by reference TRBV7-9 and TRBJ2-7, the full variable domain reads DTGVSQNPRHKITKRGQNVTFRCDPISEHNRLYWYRQTLGQGPEFLTYFQNEAQLEKSRLLSDRFSAERPKGSFSTLEIQRTEQGDSAMYLCASSSREQVELQYFGPGTRLTVT.

The J gene is TRBJ2-5, the V gene TRBV13, with 8 bases identical to TRBD1. Trimming at V came to 5 bases and at J to 4 bases, leaving 6 bases not matched to a gene. The CDR3 is made up of 14 amino acids. Germline CDR1 PRHDT, CDR2 FYEKMQ (reference sequence). CDR3: CASSVTGGIETQYF. CDR3 nucleotide sequence: TGTGCCAGCAGCGTCACAGGGGGGATAGAGACCCAGTACTTC.

This clone occurred once. The chain joins TRBV7-3 to TRBJ2-3, with D possibly TRBD2 on 5 matching bases. The CDR3 extends over 16 amino acids. The V gene lost 0 bases and the J gene lost 0 bases, with 10 bases spanning the gap. CDR1 and CDR2 from the germline V gene are SGHTA and FQGTGA. The CDR3 loop reads CASSLTPGYSTDTQYF. CDR3 in DNA: TGTGCCAGCAGCTTAACCCCGGGGTATAGCACAGATACGCAGTATTTT.

The chain employs TRBV25-1 and TRBJ2-1, with 8 positions matching TRBD1. The germline V gene has CDR1 MGHDK and CDR2 SYGVNS. After removal of 1 base from V and 0 bases from J, the junction contained 2 bases not matched to a gene. The CDR3 contains 16 residues. The CDR3 coding sequence is TGTGCCAGCAGTGAATTCGACAGGGGCTCCTACAATGAGCAGTTCTTC. This gives the protein CASSEFDRGSYNEQFF.

This rearrangement joins TRBV7-9 to TRBJ2-3; 9 nucleotides agree with TRBD2. CDR3 size: 17 residues. Germline assignment: CDR1 SEHNR and CDR2 FQNEAQ (reference sequence). Trimming at V came to 5 bases and at J to 2 bases, leaving 11 bases not matched to a gene. The CDR3 loop is CASSPARLAGTTDTQYF. The CDR3 DNA sequence: TGTGCCAGCAGCCCCGCCCGGCTAGCGGGGACCACAGATACGCAGTATTTT.

The genes are TRBV18 and TRBJ2-1; 8 bases line up with TRBD2. Germline-derived CDR1 and CDR2 are KGHSH and LQKENI. With V trimmed by 0 bases and J by 7 bases, 8 bases remained unmatched. CDR3 length: 16 amino acids. The CDR3 DNA sequence: TGTGCCAGCTCACCACCGCTCGGGGGGGGCCTTAATGAGCAGTTCTTC. This gives the protein CASSPPLGGGLNEQFF.

The gene calls are TRBV27 and TRBJ2-7; 9 bases line up with TRBD2. The CDR3 runs to 14 residues. V shed 7 bases, J shed 3 bases, and the junction held 7 bases outside the gene matches. Per the germline V gene, CDR1 is MNHEY and CDR2 is SMNVEV (reference sequence). The chain's CDR3 is CASKISGGSYEQYF. CDR3 nucleotide sequence: TGTGCCAGCAAGATCAGCGGGGGGAGCTACGAGCAGTACTTC.

This sequence joins TRBV5-1 and TRBJ2-7, with D possibly being TRBD1 (6 bases). The germline CDR1 and CDR2 sequences are SGHRS and YFSETQ. The CDR3 consists of 15 residues. Between the trimmed V and J ends, which lost 0 bases and 6 bases, there was a span of 16 bases. Here the CDR3 reads CASSLDREGVGEQYF. The CDR3 DNA is TGCGCCAGCAGCTTGGACAGGGAAGGGGTAGGCGAGCAGTACTTC.

The chain carries TRBV18 and TRBJ1-1; 7 bases map to TRBD1. Germline CDR1 is KGHSH and CDR2 is LQKENI. The CDR3 covers 16 residues. V trimming: 3 bases; J trimming: 1 base; junction bases outside the gene matches: 8. As DNA, the CDR3 is TGTGCCAGCTCACCGGGACAGCCAGGTAGGAACACTGAAGCTTTCTTT. Residues: CASSPGQPGRNTEAFF.

This chain links TRBV7-9 with TRBJ2-1; TRBD1 matches 8 bases. The germline gives CDR1 SEHNR, CDR2 FQNEAQ (reference sequence). V was clipped by 1 base and J by 10 bases; unmatched bases: 0. CDR3 size: 12 residues. The CDR3 DNA follows: TGTGCCAGCAGCTTAGGGGACAGGGAGCAGTTCTTC. Translated, it gives CASSLGDREQFF.

The V gene is TRBV9, the J gene TRBJ2-1; TRBD2 might be the D (6 bases). Germline V lookup: CDR1 SGDLS, CDR2 YYNGEE. Trimming took 10 bases from V and 5 from J, leaving 22 bases between them. This CDR3 comprises 15 residues. The CDR3 DNA follows: TGTGCCTCATCTTGGGGGGTGCCTTTAAACAATGAGCAGTTCTTC. Encoded protein: CASSWGVPLNNEQFF.

This clone was found once. V and J are TRBV3-1 (or the pseudogene TRBV3-2) and TRBJ2-1; TRBD2 matches 15 bases. V lost 1 base, J lost 7 bases, and 11 bases stayed unmatched. Germline values: CDR1 LGHDT, CDR2 YNNKEL (reference sequence). The CDR3 runs to 19 residues. CDR3 coding DNA: TGTGCCAGCAGCCAAGGACCCCCGGGACTAGCGGGGGGTGGGAATGAGCAGTTCTTC. It encodes CASSQGPPGLAGGGNEQFF.

The V and J genes are TRBV28 and TRBJ1-5; TRBD1 is a possible D gene (5 bases). This CDR3 has 14 residues. V dropped 8 bases and J dropped 6 bases, with 17 bases sitting between them. Germline V gives CDR1 MDHEN, CDR2 SYDVKM. The CDR3 sequence: CASSSGGGSQPQHF. The DNA for the CDR3 is TGTGCCAGCTCCAGCGGGGGAGGCAGTCAGCCCCAGCATTTT. The full variable domain, with the rest looked up from reference TRBV28 and TRBJ1-5, is DVKVTQSSRYLVKRTGEKVFLECVQDMDHENMFWYRQDPGLGLRLIYFSYDVKMKEKGDIPEGYSVSREKKERFSLILESASTNQTSMYLCASSSGGGSQPQHFGDGTRLSIL.

The chain has TRBV11-2 and TRBJ2-5; 7 positions match TRBD2. CDR1 is SGHAT and CDR2 is FQNNGV in the germline V gene. CDR3 size: 12 residues. J gave up 6 bases and V 5 bases, and 3 bases lay outside the gene matches. For the CDR3, the DNA is TGTGCCAGCAGCCTGAGCGGGAAGACCCAGTACTTC. Protein sequence: CASSLSGKTQYF. The variable domain in full, completed from reference TRBV11-2 and TRBJ2-5, reads EAGVAQSPRYKIIEKRQSVAFWCNPISGHATLYWYQQILGQGPKLLIQFQNNGVVDDSQLPKDRFSAERLKGVDSTLKIQPAKLEDSAVYLCASSLSGKTQYFGPGTRLLVL.

The chain has TRBV12-1 and TRBJ2-3; TRBD2 is the table's D call and was not checked against the DNA. TRBV12-1 is classified as a pseudogene. This CDR3 has 15 amino acids. CDR3 region: CASSPSSGGADTQYF. DNA of the CDR3: TGTGCCAGCAGCCCGTCTAGCGGGGGTGCAGATACGCAGTATTTT.

CDR3 sequence: CSVGRTGEGQYF. In nucleotides, the CDR3 is TGCAGCGTTGGAAGGACGGGGGAAGGGCAGTACTTC. The chain has TRBV29-1 and TRBJ2-7; a possible D gene is TRBD2 (6 bases). Trimming cost V 4 bases and J 9 bases, with 16 bases left between them. Germline V gene lookup returns CDR1 SQVTM and CDR2 ANQGSEA. CDR3 length: 12 residues.